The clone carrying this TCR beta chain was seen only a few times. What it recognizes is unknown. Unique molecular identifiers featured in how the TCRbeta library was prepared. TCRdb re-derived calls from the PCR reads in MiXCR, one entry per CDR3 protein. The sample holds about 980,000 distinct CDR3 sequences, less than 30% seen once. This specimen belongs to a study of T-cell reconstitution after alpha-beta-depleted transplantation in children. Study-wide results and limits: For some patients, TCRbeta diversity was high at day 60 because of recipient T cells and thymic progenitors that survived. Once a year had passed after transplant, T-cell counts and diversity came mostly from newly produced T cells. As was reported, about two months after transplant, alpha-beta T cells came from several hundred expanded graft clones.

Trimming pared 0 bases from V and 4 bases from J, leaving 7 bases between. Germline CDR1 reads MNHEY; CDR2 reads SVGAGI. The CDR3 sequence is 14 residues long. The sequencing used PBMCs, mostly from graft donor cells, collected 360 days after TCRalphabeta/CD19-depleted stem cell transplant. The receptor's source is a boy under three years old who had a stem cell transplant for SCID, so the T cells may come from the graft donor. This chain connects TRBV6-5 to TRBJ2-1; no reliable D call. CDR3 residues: CASSYSYRYNEQFF. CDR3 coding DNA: TGTGCCAGCAGTTACTCGTACAGATACAATGAGCAGTTCTTC.